These 30 T cell receptor beta chains share one sample of origin, sequenced in a study of shared clonotypes between healthy human individuals. Here immunoSEQ multiplex PCR was the method, and the copy in TCRdb shows in-frame clones only, minus some. The sample shows over a million clones, 60% to 80% of them seen only once. Sequenced sample: memory CD4+ T cells sorted from blood. Subset indicated: CD45RA-negative fraction. These receptors were taken from a man aged 18 to 30 in good health.

This rearrangement joins TRBV11-2 to TRBJ2-4; D ambiguous. Germline assignment: CDR1 SGHAT and CDR2 FQNNGV. The V gene lost 4 bases and the J gene lost 0 bases, with 13 bases spanning the gap. The CDR3 loop spans 16 amino acids. The CDR3 nucleotides read TGTGCCAGCAGCTCCAGGAAGGATCTAGCCAAAAACATTCAGTACTTC. Translating it yields CASSSRKDLAKNIQYF.

The chain recombines TRBV5-4 with TRBJ2-2; D tentatively fits TRBD1 or TRBD2 (7 bases each). The CDR3 sequence is 15 residues long. Germline loops: CDR1 SGHNT, CDR2 YYREEE (reference sequence). Trimming removed 4 bases from V and 7 bases from J, with 17 bases in between. This chain's CDR3 is CASSLGRGRVGELFF. The CDR3 DNA reads as TGTGCCAGCAGCCTGGGGAGGGGGCGCGTCGGGGAGCTGTTTTTT.

The rearrangement uses TRBV6-4 and TRBJ2-7; D ambiguous. This CDR3 is built from 15 residues. V was shortened by 4 bases and J by 4 bases, with 17 bases between the two germline ends. In germline, CDR1 is MRHNA, CDR2 SNTAGT. The CDR3 sequence: CASSVIDWSWYEQYF. The CDR3 DNA follows: TGTGCCAGCAGTGTGATCGACTGGAGTTGGTACGAGCAGTACTTC.

V is TRBV9 and J is TRBJ2-5, with 8 bases matching TRBD2. Germline V lookup: CDR1 SGDLS, CDR2 YYNGEE. The J segment lost 5 bases and the V segment lost 4 bases, leaving 10 bases of the junction unmatched. The CDR3 spans 15 residues. CDR3 nucleotide sequence: TGTGCCAGCAGCCAATCCACTAGCGGCCCGGAGACCCAGTACTTC. Its protein product is CASSQSTSGPETQYF.

The J gene is TRBJ2-3, the V gene TRBV2; 16 bases match TRBD2. Looked up from germline, CDR1 is SNHLY and CDR2 is FYNNEI. V dropped 6 bases and J dropped 5; count of bases not matched to a gene: 2. The CDR3 has 15 amino acids. CDR3 in amino acids: CASRGLAGGQDTQYF. CDR3 coding DNA: TGTGCCAGCAGGGGACTAGCGGGGGGGCAAGATACGCAGTATTTT.

This chain links TRBV5-1 with TRBJ1-1; TRBD1 might be the D (5 bases). V was shortened by 0 bases and J by 6 bases, with 12 bases between the two germline ends. CDR1 and CDR2 from the germline V gene are SGHRS and YFSETQ. The CDR3 is 14 residues long. The CDR3 loop reads CASSLGQGWAEAFF. The CDR3 bases are TGCGCCAGCAGCTTGGGTCAGGGTTGGGCTGAAGCTTTCTTT.

The CDR3 DNA sequence: TGTGCCAGCAGTTCACAGACCGCCATCGGGACCCAGCATTTT. Translating it yields CASSSQTAIGTQHF. V is TRBV27 and J is TRBJ1-5; D call uncertain. Germline assignment: CDR1 MNHEY and CDR2 SMNVEV (reference sequence). The V end lost 4 bases, the J end lost 11 bases, and 18 bases lay between the germline ends. The CDR3 extends over 14 amino acids.

V is TRBV5-6 and J is TRBJ1-5; 7 positions match TRBD1. This CDR3 contains 14 residues. Germline-derived CDR1 and CDR2 are SGHDT and YYEEEE. After removal of 3 bases from V and 1 base from J, the junction contained 1 base not matched to a gene. The CDR3 reads CASSWGQSNQPQHF. The CDR3 DNA is TGTGCCAGCAGCTGGGGACAGAGCAATCAGCCCCAGCATTTT.

V and J are TRBV11-2 and TRBJ1-1; no clear D. The CDR3 extends over 12 amino acids. Germline CDR1 reads SGHAT; CDR2 reads FQNNGV. The V end lost 2 bases, the J end lost 7 bases, and 8 bases lay between the germline ends. CDR3 protein: CASSLRAVEAFF. The CDR3 coding sequence is TGTGCCAGCAGCTTACGGGCAGTTGAAGCTTTCTTT. Full variable domain (outside the CDR3, taken from reference TRBV11-2 and TRBJ1-1): EAGVAQSPRYKIIEKRQSVAFWCNPISGHATLYWYQQILGQGPKLLIQFQNNGVVDDSQLPKDRFSAERLKGVDSTLKIQPAKLEDSAVYLCASSLRAVEAFFGQGTRLTVV.

The V call is TRBV5-6, the J call TRBJ2-2, with TRBD2 matching 7 bases. V was clipped by 1 base and J by 4 bases; unmatched bases: 4. Germline lookup yields CDR1 SGHDT and CDR2 YYEEEE. The CDR3 sequence is 15 residues long. For the CDR3, the DNA is TGTGCCAGCAGCTTGCCCGGGAGGAGCACCGGGGAGCTGTTTTTT. Protein: CASSLPGRSTGELFF. The full variable domain, with the rest looked up from reference TRBV5-6 and TRBJ2-2, is DAGVTQSPTHLIKTRGQQVTLRCSPKSGHDTVSWYQQALGQGPQFIFQYYEEEERQRGNFPDRFSGHQFPNYSSELNVNALLLGDSALYLCASSLPGRSTGELFFGEGSRLTVL.

This sequence joins TRBV6-5 and TRBJ1-4; D unresolved. The CDR3 covers 13 residues. Germline-derived CDR1 and CDR2 are MNHEY and SVGAGI. V lost 8 bases and J 7 bases, leaving 14 bases between the germline ends. In DNA, the CDR3 is TGTGCCAGCGGCCGCTATGGGAGTGAAAAACTGTTTTTT. Its protein is CASGRYGSEKLFF.

This clone appeared a few times. This rearrangement joins TRBV5-1 to TRBJ1-1; weak D call: TRBD1 (6 bases). CDR1 and CDR2 (germline): SGHRS, YFSETQ. V was shortened by 6 bases and J by 1 base, with 7 bases between the two germline ends. The CDR3 length is 12 residues. CDR3 in amino acids: CASKDRNTEAFF. Written as DNA, the CDR3 is TGCGCCAGCAAGGACAGGAACACTGAAGCTTTCTTT.

The rearrangement uses TRBV7-9 and TRBJ1-2, with D unresolved. CDR1 is SEHNR and CDR2 is FQNEAQ in the germline V gene (reference sequence). V gave up 1 base and J gave up 2 bases, with 8 bases separating them. The CDR3 has 14 residues. CDR3 protein: CASSLEVSNYGYTF. The CDR3 nucleotides are TGTGCCAGCAGCTTAGAAGTCTCGAACTATGGCTACACCTTC.

The sample holds many counts of this clone. This chain links TRBV21-1 with TRBJ2-5. TRBV21-1 is a pseudogene segment. The CDR3 totals 10 residues. The CDR3 region has the DNA TGTGCCAGCAGTCCCGGACGCCGATACTTC. Encoded protein: CASSPGRRYF.

On this clone itself: The same CDR3 arises from other DNA sequences in this sample as well. This sequence joins TRBV7-9 and TRBJ1-2; 7 bases agree with TRBD1. After removal of 1 base from V and 5 bases from J, the junction contained 4 bases not matched to a gene. The CDR3 has 14 residues. Germline CDR1 and CDR2: SEHNR and FQNEAQ (reference sequence). CDR3 protein: CASSLDRGSYGYTF. CDR3 sequence (DNA): TGTGCCAGCAGCTTAGACAGGGGATCGTATGGCTACACCTTC.

CDR3 in DNA: TGTGCCAGCAGCTTAAGTAGTGGACTAGCGGGAGGTAGGGCCAACGTCCTGACTTTC. It is translated as CASSLSSGLAGGRANVLTF. The rearrangement joins TRBV7-9 to TRBJ2-6; 14 bases are a match to TRBD2. Trimming took 2 bases from V and 5 from J; bases not matched to a gene: 8. The germline V gene encodes CDR1 SEHNR and CDR2 FQNEAQ (reference sequence). This CDR3 is built from 19 residues.

CDR3 amino acids: CASRPGAWAHTEAFF. The CDR3 nucleotides read TGCGCCAGCAGACCGGGGGCGTGGGCGCACACTGAAGCTTTCTTT. The chain links TRBV23-1 to TRBJ1-1; weak D call: TRBD1 (6 bases). TRBV23-1 is designated an ORF whose function remains uncertain. The CDR3 is 15 residues long. The germline V and J ends were trimmed by 6 bases and 3 bases, with 17 bases remaining between them.

The V call is TRBV27, the J call TRBJ2-6; D remains ambiguous. The ends were cut back, 8 bases at V and 10 bases at J, with 15 bases in the middle. This CDR3 has 13 residues. In germline, CDR1 is MNHEY, CDR2 SMNVEV (reference sequence). The CDR3 DNA reads as TGTGCCAGCCATCCGGCTATTCATAACGTCCTGACTTTC. It specifies CASHPAIHNVLTF.

The chain combines TRBV5-1 with TRBJ1-2; D not resolved. Trimming stripped 0 bases from V and 4 bases from J, with 13 bases between. The CDR3 sequence is 15 residues long. CDR1 and CDR2 (germline): SGHRS, YFSETQ. CDR3 bases: TGCGCCAGCAGCTTGGCGGAAGGCCGCTCCTATGGCTACACCTTC. Encoded protein: CASSLAEGRSYGYTF. Variable domain in full (rest from reference TRBV5-1 and TRBJ1-2): KAGVTQTPRYLIKTRGQQVTLSCSPISGHRSVSWYQQTPGQGLQFLFEYFSETQRNKGNFPGRFSGRQFSNSRSEMNVSTLELGDSALYLCASSLAEGRSYGYTFGSGTRLTVV.

This sequence joins TRBV15 and TRBJ2-2; a possible D gene is TRBD1 (6 bases). Germline CDR1 LNHNV, CDR2 YYDKDF (reference sequence). V dropped 8 bases and J dropped 0 bases, with 16 bases sitting between them. This CDR3 comprises 16 residues. The chain's CDR3 is CATLAGQFANTGELFF. The CDR3 bases are TGTGCCACCCTGGCCGGACAGTTCGCGAACACCGGGGAGCTGTTTTTT.

The chain uses TRBV7-2 and TRBJ1-6, with D maybe TRBD1 (5 bases). V was trimmed by 5 bases and J by 9 bases, leaving 17 bases between them. The germline V gene has CDR1 SGHTA and CDR2 FQGNSA. The CDR3 covers 15 residues. For the CDR3, the DNA is TGTGCCAGCAGCCGACCGGGACCAAGGGCTTCACCCCTCCACTTT. Translation gives CASSRPGPRASPLHF. Complete variable domain (other parts from reference TRBV7-2 and TRBJ1-6): GAGVSQSPSNKVTEKGKDVELRCDPISGHTALYWYRQSLGQGLEFLIYFQGNSAPDKSGLPSDRFSAERTGGSVSTLTIQRTQQEDSAVYLCASSRPGPRASPLHFGNGTRLTVT.

The sample holds many counts of this clone. The chain carries TRBV5-6 and TRBJ2-7, with no clear D. The V end was cut by 3 bases, the J end by 2 bases, with 12 bases between. The CDR3 consists of 14 residues. Germline lookup yields CDR1 SGHDT and CDR2 YYEEEE. Written as DNA, the CDR3 is TGTGCCAGCAGCTCTTGGCTGGCAGCCTACGAGCAGTACTTC. Amino acid sequence: CASSSWLAAYEQYF.

The V gene is TRBV9, the J gene TRBJ2-5; D perhaps matches TRBD2 (6 bases). Germline CDR1 SGDLS, CDR2 YYNGEE. The CDR3 totals 18 residues. V gave up 0 bases and J gave up 1 base, with 19 bases separating them. The CDR3 region has the DNA TGTGCCAGCAGCGTAGGTTGGCTTGGGGCGGGGACCCAAGAGACCCAGTACTTC. Translated, it gives CASSVGWLGAGTQETQYF.

This sequence joins TRBV18 and TRBJ1-2; TRBD1 is a possible D gene (5 bases). This CDR3 region has 13 residues. V lost 3 bases, J lost 3 bases, and 8 bases lay in between. CDR1 KGHSH and CDR2 LQKENI come from the germline V gene. The CDR3, as DNA: TGTGCCAGCTCACCTATGGGGGACTATGGCTACACCTTC. This gives the protein CASSPMGDYGYTF.

The chain couples TRBV7-8 to TRBJ1-6, with no clear D. Per germline, CDR1 SGHVS and CDR2 FQNEAQ. This CDR3 is 14 amino acids long. V was trimmed by 4 bases and J by 7 bases, leaving 11 bases between them. Written as DNA, the CDR3 is TGTGCCAGCAGCTCCGTAGAAGGGAATTCACCCCTCCACTTT. Translating gives CASSSVEGNSPLHF.

This rearrangement joins TRBV4-1 to TRBJ2-7; 7 nucleotides agree with TRBD2. CDR3 length: 17 residues. The germline CDR1 and CDR2 sequences are MGHRA and YSYEKL. The ends lost 4 bases at V and 0 bases at J; junction bases unmatched: 12. CDR3 sequence: CASSPPGASGSSYEQYF. The CDR3 DNA sequence: TGCGCCAGCAGCCCGCCGGGCGCTAGCGGCAGCTCCTACGAGCAGTACTTC.

This clone was seen a handful of times. The same CDR3 can be traced to other DNA sequences in this sample. The chain has TRBV11-2 and TRBJ1-1, with unresolved D. The CDR3 has 11 residues. Germline-derived CDR1 and CDR2 are SGHAT and FQNNGV. V was clipped by 3 bases and J by 8 bases, with 7 bases between them. CDR3 sequence: CASSFGREAFF. The CDR3 coding sequence is TGTGCCAGCAGCTTTGGGAGGGAAGCTTTCTTT.

The V and J genes are TRBV2 and TRBJ2-7; TRBD2 matches at 10 bases. The CDR3 is made up of 13 amino acids. J was trimmed by 6 bases and V by 4 bases; bases with no gene match: 3. CDR1 and CDR2 from the germline V gene are SNHLY and FYNNEI. Written as DNA, the CDR3 is TGTGCCAGCAGTGTCCTAGCGGGAGTCGAGCAGTACTTC. Its translation: CASSVLAGVEQYF.

In this sample, this clone turned up a few times. With a much larger clone just one base away, this may be a read error. Additional DNA sequences in this sample encode the identical CDR3. The chain couples TRBV11-2 to TRBJ1-2; TRBD1 might be the D (5 bases). There are 13 residues in the CDR3. Germline values: CDR1 SGHAT, CDR2 FQNNGV. V was pared by 1 base and J by 2 bases, with 5 bases between. The CDR3: CASSLAGNYGYTF. For the CDR3, the DNA is TGTGCCAGCAGCTTAGCAGGGAACTATGGCTACACCTTC.

The chain has TRBV9 and TRBJ2-1; perhaps TRBD2 as D (5 bases). Per the germline V gene, CDR1 is SGDLS and CDR2 is YYNGEE. Between the trimmed V and J ends, which lost 2 bases and 5 bases, there was a span of 20 bases. The CDR3 totals 17 residues. The CDR3 DNA follows: TGTGCCAGCAGCGTGAGCAGTACTAGTTTACTCCACAATGAGCAGTTCTTC. It encodes CASSVSSTSLLHNEQFF.